The clone carrying this T cell receptor beta chain appeared a single time. This sample is drawn from a study of blood T cell repertoires in COVID-19. Study-wide context: Samples of COVID-19 (acute and convalescent) were obtained from the United States, Italy and Spain. T cells, B-cell-depleted T cells, or PBMCs provided the cDNA or gDNA that served as material.

Per the authors' pipeline: Nucleated cell counts were estimated from reference gene primer amplification. Method: immunoSEQ multiplex PCR; TCRdb's copy keeps in-frame clones and lacks some. V and J calls and clone size are copied from that table; D and trimming were computed from the DNA. The sample gives around 150,000 clones, around 90% of which show up once; 3.5% to 5% is in the top ten. V was trimmed by 4 bases and J by 0 bases, leaving 9 bases between them. This CDR3 spans 14 amino acids. In germline, CDR1 is SGHRS, CDR2 YFSETQ. This sequence joins TRBV5-1 and TRBJ2-3, with TRBD1 as a possible D gene (5 bases). The receptor's source is a woman between 55 and 75 years old with active or convalescent COVID-19. The sample consisted of peripheral blood. The CDR3 loop is CASSQRQSTDTQYF. The CDR3 DNA follows: TGCGCCAGCAGCCAACGACAGAGCACAGATACGCAGTATTTT.